This T cell receptor (beta chain) was sequenced during a study of blood T cell repertoires in COVID-19 (dated by TCRdb to the early 2020s). Looking at the study overall: Samples covering the acute and convalescent phases of COVID-19 were provided by collaborators in the United States, Italy and Spain. The samples were drawn from two sources: the first 160 participants of the ongoing ImmuneRACE study, and over 950 subjects contributed by 6 global collaborators. A freely available public database, intended as a resource for researchers studying the immune response to SARS-CoV-2, is where the repertoires were released. The prospective study material was composed of cDNA or gDNA derived from T cells, B-cell-depleted T cells, or PBMCs. Deeply sampled blood TCRbeta repertoires from subjects exposed to, actively infected with, or recovered from COVID-19 were included in the dataset. Sample metadata almost always included a de-identified subject ID, COVID-19 status, age in years and sex. Where HLA class I and class II types were available, the types were taken from metadata supplied by the sample provider, not from assay-based typing. Points the paper makes about the study in general: Clinical and demographic metadata were provided uncurated, with the amount varying by source and participant.

In Seattle, one collaborating source enrolled patients while the infection was active and tracked those patients longitudinally over the course of disease. Collaborating institutions collected whole blood in K2EDTA tubes following their own protocols. For TCRbeta analysis, collaborators shipped samples in one of three forms: frozen whole blood, isolated PBMCs, or DNA extracted from either of those sample types. The immunoSEQ Assay, a bias-controlled multiplex PCR, was used to amplify TCRbeta CDR3 regions from genomic DNA. Per the authors' processing: Nucleated cell counts per sample were estimated from amplification of reference gene primers within the assay. To quantify the absolute abundance of each unique TCRbeta CDR3 rearrangement, sequence reads were collapsed and filtered. For each sample, productive Simpson clonality was calculated as the square root of Simpson's diversity index across productive rearrangements. In TCRdb, the immuneACCESS table is reduced to in-frame sequences with V and J assigned. These tables do not hold every clone; where another copy was compared, an unresolved V gene accounts for under half, and the others remain unexplained. D and trimming come from the DNA, and the V and J calls and clone size come from that table. In this sample the table shows about 160,000 clones, 80% to 95% of which occur a single time. 2% of the sample goes to the ten largest clones.

The CDR3 contains 14 residues, cysteine and phenylalanine counted. The read is trimmed to its CDR3 DNA, 42 bases read in frame from base 1. CDR1 and CDR2 (MNHEY, SVGAGI) derive from the germline V gene. Trimming removed 7 bases from V and 3 bases from J; the gene matches leave 6 bases unexplained. As to this clone: Its antigen specificity is not known. No base-level quality is on record; no much larger clone is a single base apart.

The sequencing sample was made of peripheral blood. The receptor comes from a woman aged 60 to 75 with COVID-19, enrolled during active disease. The chain uses TRBV6-5 and TRBJ1-1; a stretch of 9 junction bases matches TRBD1. For the CDR3, the sequence is CASTPGQGYTEAFF. The nucleotide sequence is TGTGCCAGCACCCCGGGACAGGGTTACACTGAAGCTTTCTTT.